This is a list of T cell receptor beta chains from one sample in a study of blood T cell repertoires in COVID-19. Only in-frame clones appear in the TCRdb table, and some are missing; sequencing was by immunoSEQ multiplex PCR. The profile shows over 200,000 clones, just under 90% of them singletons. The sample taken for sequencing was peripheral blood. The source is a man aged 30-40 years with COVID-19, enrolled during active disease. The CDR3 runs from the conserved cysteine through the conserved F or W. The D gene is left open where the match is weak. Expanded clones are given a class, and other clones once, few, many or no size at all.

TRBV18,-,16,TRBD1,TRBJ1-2,CASSPRSQGGNYGYTF,TGTGCCAGCTCACCACGATCACAGGGGGGAAACTATGGCTACACCTTC
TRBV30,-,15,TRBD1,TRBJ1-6,CAWSGGTGYNSPLHF,TGTGCCTGGAGTGGAGGGACAGGGTATAATTCACCCCTCCACTTT
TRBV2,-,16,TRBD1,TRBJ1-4,CASRITTGGTNEKLFF,TGTGCCAGCAGAATTACCACAGGGGGGACTAATGAAAAACTGTTTTTT
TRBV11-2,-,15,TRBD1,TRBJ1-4,CASSLDRVTNEKLFF,TGTGCCAGCAGCCTGGACAGGGTAACTAATGAAAAACTGTTTTTT
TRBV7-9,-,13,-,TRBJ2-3,CASTPFSTDTQYF,TGTGCCAGCACCCCGTTTAGCACAGATACGCAGTATTTT
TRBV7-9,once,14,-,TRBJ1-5,CASSLGTGNQPQHF,TGTGCCAGCAGCTTAGGAACAGGCAATCAGCCCCAGCATTTT
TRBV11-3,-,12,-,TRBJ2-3,CASSSRADTQYF,TGTGCCAGCAGCTCCAGGGCAGATACGCAGTATTTT
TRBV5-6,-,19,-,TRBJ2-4,CASSLGGPTGILAKNIQYF,TGTGCCAGCAGCTTGGGAGGTCCCACCGGTATCCTAGCCAAAAACATTCAGTACTTC
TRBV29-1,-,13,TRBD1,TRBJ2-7,CSVSRTGVDEQYF,TGCAGCGTTAGTCGGACAGGGGTGGACGAGCAGTACTTC
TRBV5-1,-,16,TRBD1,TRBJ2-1,CASSLTRQGRDNEQFF,TGCGCCAGCAGCCTCACCCGACAGGGTAGGGACAATGAGCAGTTCTTC
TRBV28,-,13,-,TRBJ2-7,CASRGGVTYEQYF,TGTGCCAGCAGAGGGGGTGTCACATACGAGCAGTATTTC
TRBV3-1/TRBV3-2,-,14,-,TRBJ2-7,CASSQGLSPGEQYF,TGTGCCAGCAGCCAAGGGCTGTCCCCGGGTGAGCAGTACTTC
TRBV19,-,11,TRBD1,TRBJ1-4,CASLQGGKLFF,TGTGCCAGTCTTCAGGGGGGAAAACTGTTTTTT
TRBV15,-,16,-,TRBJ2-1,CATSREGGTTYNEQFF,TGTGCCACCAGCAGAGAAGGCGGGACCACCTACAATGAGCAGTTCTTC
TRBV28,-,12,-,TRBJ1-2,CASSTQGYGYTF,TGTGCCAGCAGCACCCAGGGATATGGCTACACCTTC
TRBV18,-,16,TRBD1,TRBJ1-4,CASSPPGQELNEKLFF,TGTGCCAGCTCACCACCGGGACAGGAGCTAAATGAAAAACTGTTTTTT
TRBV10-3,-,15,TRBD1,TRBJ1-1,CAIRQAQGGNTEAFF,TGTGCCATCAGACAAGCTCAGGGGGGCAACACTGAAGCTTTCTTT
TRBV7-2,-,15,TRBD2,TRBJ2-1,CASMGASGSPSEQFF,TGTGCCAGCATGGGGGCTAGCGGGAGCCCTTCGGAGCAGTTCTTC
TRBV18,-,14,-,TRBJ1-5,CASSPGSANQPQHF,TGTGCCAGCTCACCAGGGAGCGCCAATCAGCCCCAGCATTTT
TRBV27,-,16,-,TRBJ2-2,CASSLRPRQGTGELFF,TGTGCCAGCAGTTTGAGGCCCCGCCAGGGCACCGGGGAGCTGTTTTTT
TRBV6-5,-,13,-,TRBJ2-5,CASSGWYQETQYF,TGTGCCAGCTCAGGGTGGTACCAAGAGACCCAGTACTTC
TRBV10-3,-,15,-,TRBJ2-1,CAISLSVGPGNEQFF,TGTGCCATCAGTTTATCAGTGGGCCCGGGGAATGAGCAGTTCTTC
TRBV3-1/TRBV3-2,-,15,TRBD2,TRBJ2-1,CASSLTSGTYNEQFF,TGTGCCAGCAGCCTCACTAGCGGGACATACAATGAGCAGTTCTTC
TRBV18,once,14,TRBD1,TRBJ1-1,CASSPTGVGTEAFF,TGTGCCAGCTCACCGACAGGGGTAGGGACTGAAGCTTTCTTT
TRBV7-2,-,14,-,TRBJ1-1,CASSFGHTNTEAFF,TGTGCCAGCAGCTTTGGACATACCAACACTGAAGCTTTCTTT
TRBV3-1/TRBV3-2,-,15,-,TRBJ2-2,CASSQVPGWTGELFF,TGTGCCAGCAGCCAAGTACCAGGGTGGACCGGGGAGCTGTTTTTT
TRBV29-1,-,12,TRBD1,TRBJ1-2,CSVGQENYGYTF,TGCAGCGTCGGACAGGAAAACTATGGCTACACCTTC
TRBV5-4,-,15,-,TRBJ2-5,CASSLGLGAKETQYF,TGTGCCAGCAGCTTGGGGTTGGGGGCTAAAGAGACCCAGTACTTC
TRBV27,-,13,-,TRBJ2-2,CASSRRGTGELFF,TGTGCCAGCAGTCGAAGGGGCACCGGGGAGCTGTTTTTT
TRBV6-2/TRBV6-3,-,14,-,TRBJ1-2,CASSYTERNYGYTF,TGTGCCAGCAGTTATACCGAGAGGAACTATGGCTACACCTTC
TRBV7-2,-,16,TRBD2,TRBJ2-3,CASSSGTSGRVNTQYF,TGTGCCAGCAGCTCAGGGACTAGCGGGAGAGTAAATACGCAGTATTTT
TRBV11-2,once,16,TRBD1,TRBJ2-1,CASSSNTGGSYNEQFF,TGTGCCAGCAGCTCGAATACAGGGGGCAGTTACAATGAGCAGTTCTTC
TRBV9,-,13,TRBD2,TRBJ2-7,CASRRAGEDEQYF,TGTGCCAGCAGGAGGGCGGGAGAGGACGAGCAGTACTTC
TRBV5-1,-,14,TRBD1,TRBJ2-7,CASSPRQGPYEQYF,TGCGCCAGCAGCCCGCGACAGGGCCCCTACGAGCAGTACTTC
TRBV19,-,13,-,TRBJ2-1,CASSMGPANEQFF,TGTGCCAGTAGTATGGGGCCGGCAAATGAGCAGTTCTTC
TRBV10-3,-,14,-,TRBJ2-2,CAIRGRGMTGELFF,TGTGCCATCAGGGGCAGGGGAATGACCGGGGAGCTGTTTTTT
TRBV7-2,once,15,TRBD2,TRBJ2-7,CASSLGLSGGYEQYF,TGTGCCAGCAGCTTAGGGTTGTCGGGGGGCTACGAGCAGTACTTC
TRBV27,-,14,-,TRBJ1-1,CASSFLNGNTEAFF,TGTGCCAGCAGTTTTTTAAACGGGAACACTGAAGCTTTCTTT
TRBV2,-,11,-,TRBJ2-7,CASSWSYEQYF,TGTGCCAGCAGTTGGAGCTACGAGCAGTACTTC
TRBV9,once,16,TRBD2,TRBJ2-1,CASATSAVAGNNEQFF,TGTGCCAGCGCCACCTCTGCGGTAGCGGGGAACAATGAGCAGTTCTTC
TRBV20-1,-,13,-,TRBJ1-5,CSASRAGDGPQHF,TGCAGTGCTAGTAGGGCAGGGGACGGGCCCCAGCATTTT
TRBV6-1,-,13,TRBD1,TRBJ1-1,CAIKAGGATEAFF,TGTGCCATAAAAGCAGGGGGCGCGACTGAAGCTTTCTTT
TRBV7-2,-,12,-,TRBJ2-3,CASSPPADTQYF,TGTGCCAGCAGCCCCCCCGCAGATACGCAGTATTTT
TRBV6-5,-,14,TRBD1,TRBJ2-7,CAHKQGANTYEQYF,TGTGCCCATAAACAGGGGGCGAATACCTACGAGCAGTACTTC